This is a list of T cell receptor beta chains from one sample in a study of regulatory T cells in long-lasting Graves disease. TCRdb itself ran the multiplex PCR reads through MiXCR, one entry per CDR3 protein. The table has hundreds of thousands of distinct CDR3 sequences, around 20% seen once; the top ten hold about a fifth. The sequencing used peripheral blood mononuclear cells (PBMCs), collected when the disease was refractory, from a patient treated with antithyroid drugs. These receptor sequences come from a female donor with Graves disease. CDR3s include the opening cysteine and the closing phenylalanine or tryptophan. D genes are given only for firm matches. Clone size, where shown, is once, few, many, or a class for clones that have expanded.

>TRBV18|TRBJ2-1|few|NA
CASSPIGLNNEQFF
TGTGCCAGCTCACCAATAGGACTCAACAATGAGCAGTTCTTC
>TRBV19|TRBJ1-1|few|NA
CASHQGGAAEAFF
TGTGCCAGTCATCAGGGTGGAGCCGCTGAAGCTTTCTTT
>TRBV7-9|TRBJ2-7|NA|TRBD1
CASMGTETYEQYF
TGTGCGAGCATGGGGACAGAAACCTACGAGCAGTACTTC
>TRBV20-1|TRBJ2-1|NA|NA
CSASIGSGSSYNEQFF
TGCAGTGCTAGTATAGGGTCAGGTAGCTCCTACAATGAGCAGTTCTTC
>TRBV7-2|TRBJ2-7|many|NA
CASSLFDTTYEQYF
TGTGCCAGCAGCTTATTTGACACAACCTACGAGCAGTACTTC
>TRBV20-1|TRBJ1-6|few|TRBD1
CSAGGQGARSPLHF
TGCAGTGCTGGGGGGCAGGGGGCACGTTCACCCCTCCACTTT
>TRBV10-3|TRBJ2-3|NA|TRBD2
CATTQTSSTDTQYF
TGTGCCACCACCCAGACTAGCAGCACAGATACGCAGTATTTT
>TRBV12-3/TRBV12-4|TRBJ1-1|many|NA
CASSLRTANTEAFF
TGTGCCAGCAGCCTCCGGACAGCTAACACTGAAGCTTTCTTT
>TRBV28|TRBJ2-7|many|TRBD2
CASNLSGRGSGEQYF
TGTGCCAGCAATCTTAGCGGGAGGGGTTCTGGGGAGCAGTACTTC
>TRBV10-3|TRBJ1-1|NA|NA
CAISESPITEAFF
TGTGCCATCAGTGAGTCCCCGATCACTGAAGCTTTCTTT